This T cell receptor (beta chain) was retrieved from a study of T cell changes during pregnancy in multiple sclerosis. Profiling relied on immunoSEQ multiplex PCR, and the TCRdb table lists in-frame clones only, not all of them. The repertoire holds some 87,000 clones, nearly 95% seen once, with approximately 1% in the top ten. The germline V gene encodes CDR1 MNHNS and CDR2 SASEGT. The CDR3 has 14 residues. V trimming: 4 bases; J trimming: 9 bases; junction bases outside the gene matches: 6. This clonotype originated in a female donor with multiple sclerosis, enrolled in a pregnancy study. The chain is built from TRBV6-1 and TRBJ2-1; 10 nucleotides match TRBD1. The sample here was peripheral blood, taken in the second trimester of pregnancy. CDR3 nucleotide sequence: TGTGCCAGCAGTGTGGGGACAGGGGATGGTGAGCAGTTCTTC. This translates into CASSVGTGDGEQFF.